Listed below are T cell receptor beta chains from one sample, sequenced in a study of T cells in Graves' hyperthyroidism and ophthalmopathy. A single record per CDR3 protein comes from TCRdb applying MiXCR to the multiplex PCR reads. This sample has 500,000 to 600,000 distinct CDR3 sequences, with around 46% found just once. Sequenced sample: peripheral blood or thyroid tissue (not recorded which). These receptors were collected from a woman in her late teens or twenties with Graves' hyperthyroidism. The CDR3 runs from the conserved cysteine through the conserved F or W. D genes are given only for firm matches. Size values are once, few and many counts, or a class for expanded clones, and some rows have none.

d_gene	abundance	j_gene	v_gene	CDR3nt	CDR3aa
.	many	TRBJ1-5	TRBV6-5	TGTGCCAGCAGACCGAGACAGATTAGCAATCAGCCCCAGCATTTT	CASRPRQISNQPQHF
.	.	TRBJ2-7	TRBV5-4	TGTGCCAGCTCAGCAAGGATGGCGGGCGTCTACGAGCAGTACTTC	CASSARMAGVYEQYF
TRBD2	many	TRBJ2-2	TRBV20-1	TGCAGTGCTAAAGCGGCGGGAGGGCCTAAAGATAGGGCCGGGGAGCTGTTTTTT	CSAKAAGGPKDRAGELFF
.	.	TRBJ2-7	TRBV25-1	TGTGCCAGCAGTGAATTAGGCAGTACCTACGAGCAGTACTTC	CASSELGSTYEQYF
TRBD1	.	TRBJ1-1	TRBV5-8	TGTGCCAGCAGTGAAGCTCCGCGACAGGGAGGCACTGAAGCTTTCTTT	CASSEAPRQGGTEAFF
TRBD1	.	TRBJ1-1	TRBV15	TGTGCCACCAGCAGGGGGGACAGGGCTACTGAAGCTTTCTTT	CATSRGDRATEAFF
.	.	TRBJ1-4	TRBV20-1	TGCAGTGCTAGAGTGACGGGTCACAATGAAAAACTGTTTTTT	CSARVTGHNEKLFF
.	many	TRBJ2-7	TRBV6-6	TGTGCCAGCAGGTGGGAGCACGAGCAGTACTTC	CASRWEHEQYF
TRBD2	few	TRBJ2-7	TRBV4-3	TGCGCCAGCAGCCCAACCCCAGGGGCGGGAGGGCCGGGGGACGAGCAGTACTTC	CASSPTPGAGGPGDEQYF
.	many	TRBJ2-7	TRBV6-4	TGTGCCAGCAGTGGGGGGGCCACAGGGGACTACGAGCAGTACTTC	CASSGGATGDYEQYF
.	many	TRBJ1-2	TRBV7-9	TGTGCCAGCAGCCTACCAGGCTACTATGGCTACACCTTC	CASSLPGYYGYTF
.	many	TRBJ2-7	TRBV6-5	TGTGCCAGCAGTTACGGGGCGCGTGGCGAGCAGTACTTC	CASSYGARGEQYF
.	.	TRBJ2-1	TRBV7-8	TGTGCCAGCAGCTTGAGGTTCGGGCCCCCTCCGGGCCTGGTCCAGTTCTTC	CASSLRFGPPPGLVQFF
TRBD1	many	TRBJ1-2	TRBV19	TGTGCCAGTAGTCGAAGATCCAGGGGGTATTACTATGGCTACACCTTC	CASSRRSRGYYYGYTF
.	.	TRBJ2-5	TRBV12-3/TRBV12-4	TGTGCCAGCAGCACACAGGGTTTAGAGACCCAGTACTTC	CASSTQGLETQYF
.	.	TRBJ2-7	TRBV6-5	TGTGCCAGCAGCTTAGGCCTTCGGTCCAGGGGAGAGCAGTACTTC	CASSLGLRSRGEQYF
.	many	TRBJ1-1	TRBV19	TGTGCCAGTAGTATAGACCAGGGGAGGAACACTGAAGCTTTCTTT	CASSIDQGRNTEAFF
.	.	TRBJ2-1	TRBV7-6	TGTGCCAGCAGCTTAGAGAGGAGCAATGAGCAGTTCTTC	CASSLERSNEQFF
TRBD1	.	TRBJ1-4	TRBV24-1	TGTGCCACCAGTGACGTTGGGACAGGGAAGGAGGAAAAACTGTTTTTT	CATSDVGTGKEEKLFF
.	.	TRBJ1-2	TRBV7-9	TGTGCCAGCAGATTCCCCGGGGCAGCCTATGGCTACACCTTC	CASRFPGAAYGYTF
TRBD2	.	TRBJ2-5	TRBV7-8	TGTGCCAGCCACGTTCTAGCGGAAGGGCCCCAAGAGACCCAGTACTTC	CASHVLAEGPQETQYF
.	once	TRBJ2-7	TRBV7-9	TGTGCCAGCAGCCAAAGTCCCGGAGCCTACGAGCAGTACTTC	CASSQSPGAYEQYF
TRBD1	.	TRBJ1-2	TRBV11-2	TGTGCCAGCAGCTCCTTGATAGGACAGGGTTATTCGCATGGCTACACCTTC	CASSSLIGQGYSHGYTF
TRBD2	.	TRBJ2-2	TRBV24-1	TGTGCCACCAGTGATCCCGGGAGGGACACCGGGGAGCTGTTTTTT	CATSDPGRDTGELFF
TRBD1	.	TRBJ2-3	TRBV24-1	TGTGCCACCAGTGAGGCGCGACAGGGGGGAACAGATACGCAGTATTTT	CATSEARQGGTDTQYF
TRBD2	.	TRBJ2-3	TRBV4-2	TGTGCCAGCAGCCAAGCCGGGAGGGCAGATACGCAGTATTTT	CASSQAGRADTQYF
.	.	TRBJ1-3	TRBV20-1	TGCAGTGCTATGAGCGGGATGGGCAACACCATATATTTT	CSAMSGMGNTIYF
.	.	TRBJ2-1	TRBV29-1	TGCAGCGTCGCGGGACTGGCGGACTATGAGCAGTTCTTC	CSVAGLADYEQFF
.	many	TRBJ2-5	TRBV4-1	TGCGCCAGCAACCCGGGATCAGAACAAGAGACCCAGTACTTC	CASNPGSEQETQYF
.	.	TRBJ2-7	TRBV11-3	TGTGCCAGCAGCACCCCTGGCCACGAGCAGTACTTC	CASSTPGHEQYF
.	.	TRBJ2-4	TRBV14	TGTGCCAGCAGCCCTTGGACAGTCCCAAACATTCAGTACTTC	CASSPWTVPNIQYF
.	.	TRBJ2-7	TRBV2	TGTGCCAGCAGGATGACGGGGACCCACACCTACGAGCAGTACTTC	CASRMTGTHTYEQYF
.	once	TRBJ2-7	TRBV5-4	TGTGCTAGAGCCGAGCAGGCCTACGAGCAGTACTTC	CARAEQAYEQYF
.	few	TRBJ1-2	TRBV29-1	TGCAGCGTTGATGACAGTAACTATGGCTACACCTTC	CSVDDSNYGYTF
TRBD1	.	TRBJ1-4	TRBV20-1	TGCAGTGCTAAAGGAGACAGGGGTCTGTTTTTT	CSAKGDRGLFF
TRBD2	.	TRBJ2-7	TRBV4-3	TGCGCCAGCAGCCAAGATGCGATAGCGGGAGGTGGGGGTTACGAGCAGTACTTC	CASSQDAIAGGGGYEQYF
.	.	TRBJ1-2	TRBV29-1	TGCAGCGTTAAGACCGAGGTCGGGGGCTACACCTTC	CSVKTEVGGYTF
TRBD1	.	TRBJ1-2	TRBV4-1	TGCGCCAGCAGCCAAGATGACAGGGCCGGTAAAATAAACTATGGCTACACCTTC	CASSQDDRAGKINYGYTF
.	many	TRBJ2-7	TRBV9	TGTGCCAGCAGCGTAGGCCTGGAGAAGTACGAGCAGTACTTC	CASSVGLEKYEQYF
TRBD2	many	TRBJ2-7	TRBV7-2	TGTGCCAGCAGACCACTAGCGGGAGTGGGTACGGGGCAGTACTTC	CASRPLAGVGTGQYF
.	few	TRBJ2-5	TRBV24-1	TGTGCCACCAGTGATATCCGGGGCCGTCAAGAGACCCAGTACTTC	CATSDIRGRQETQYF
.	.	TRBJ2-5	TRBV9	TGTGCCAGCAGCCGCAGACAGCTAAAAGAGACCCAGTACTTC	CASSRRQLKETQYF
TRBD1	.	TRBJ2-7	TRBV7-1	TGTGCCAGCAGCCCGACGGGACAGGGAGCTAACGAGCAGTACTTC	CASSPTGQGANEQYF
.	many	TRBJ1-1	TRBV6-1	TGTGCCAGCAGTGAAAGAGGGAACACTGAAGCTTTCTTT	CASSERGNTEAFF
TRBD1	few	TRBJ2-4	TRBV5-4	TGTGCCAGCAGCCTCCCGGGACAGCCAAACATTCAGTACTTC	CASSLPGQPNIQYF
TRBD1	few	TRBJ1-2	TRBV19	TGTGCCAGTCAAGACATTCAGGGGGCAGCTTATGGCTACACCTTC	CASQDIQGAAYGYTF
TRBD2	many	TRBJ2-1	TRBV9	TGTGCCAGCAGCCCCCGGACTAGCGGGAGGTCCAATGAGCAGTTCTTC	CASSPRTSGRSNEQFF
.	many	TRBJ1-1	TRBV20-1	TGCAGTGCCCCCCGTGCGGGTGACACTGAAGCTTTCTTT	CSAPRAGDTEAFF
TRBD2	.	TRBJ2-7	TRBV9	TGTGCCAGCAGCGTAGACGGCGGGAGTTACGAGCAGTACTTC	CASSVDGGSYEQYF
.	.	TRBJ1-1	TRBV7-2	TGTGCCAGCAGCTTACCCGTTGCGGGAGCTTTCTTT	CASSLPVAGAFF
TRBD2	many	TRBJ2-7	TRBV7-9	TGTGCCAGCAGCCCAGTGGGGCTAGCGGGATCCTACGAGCAGTACTTC	CASSPVGLAGSYEQYF
TRBD2	.	TRBJ2-5	TRBV7-9	TGTGCCAGCAGCGGAGGGACTAGCGGGAGGGCCGAGACCCAGTACTTC	CASSGGTSGRAETQYF
TRBD2	.	TRBJ2-3	TRBV29-1	TGCAGCGTTGAGGGGGGGTCGGGCACAGATACGCAGTATTTT	CSVEGGSGTDTQYF
TRBD1	.	TRBJ1-1	TRBV2	TGTGCCAGCCAGCTTGGAGCCGTGGGGACAGGGGATCCAGCTTTCTTT	CASQLGAVGTGDPAFF
.	.	TRBJ2-5	TRBV29-1	TGCAGCTTAGAGTCGTGGCAAGAGACCCAGTACTTC	CSLESWQETQYF
.	.	TRBJ1-4	TRBV20-1	TGCAGTGCTAGAGTGTTTAATGAAAAACTGTTTTTT	CSARVFNEKLFF
TRBD1	many	TRBJ2-7	TRBV5-6	TGTGCCAGCAGGGGACAGGGGGGTATAGAGCAGTACTTC	CASRGQGGIEQYF
TRBD1	.	TRBJ2-5	TRBV10-3	TGTGCCATCAGCCCTCCGGGACAGGGGAAAGAGACCCAGTACTTC	CAISPPGQGKETQYF
.	.	TRBJ1-5	TRBV7-2	TGTGCCAGCAGCACTTCTCTAGCGAGGCACGAGCATTTT	CASSTSLARHEHF